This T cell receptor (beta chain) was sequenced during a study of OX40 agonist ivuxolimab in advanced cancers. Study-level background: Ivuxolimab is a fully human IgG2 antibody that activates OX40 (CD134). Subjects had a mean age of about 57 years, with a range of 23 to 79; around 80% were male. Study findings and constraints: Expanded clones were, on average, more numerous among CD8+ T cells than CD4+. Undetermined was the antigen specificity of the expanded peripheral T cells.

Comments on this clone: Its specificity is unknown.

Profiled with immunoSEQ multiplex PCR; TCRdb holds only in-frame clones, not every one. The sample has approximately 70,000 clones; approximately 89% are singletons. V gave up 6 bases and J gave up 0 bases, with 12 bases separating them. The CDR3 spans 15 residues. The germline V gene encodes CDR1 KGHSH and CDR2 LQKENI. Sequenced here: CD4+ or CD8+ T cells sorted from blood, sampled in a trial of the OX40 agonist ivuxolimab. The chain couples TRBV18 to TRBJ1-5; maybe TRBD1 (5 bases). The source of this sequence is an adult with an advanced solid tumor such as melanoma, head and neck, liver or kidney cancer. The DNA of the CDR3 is TGTGCCAGCTCCCGGGACGGGGATAGCAATCAGCCCCAGCATTTT. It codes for CASSRDGDSNQPQHF.